These 15 T cell receptor beta chains originate from one sample sequenced in a study of T cell responses to AZD1222 COVID-19 vaccine. Assay used: immunoSEQ multiplex PCR; TCRdb lists only in-frame clones, some missing. The sample has roughly 150,000 clones; 90% are singletons. This sample comprised peripheral blood, obtained 28 days after the second AZD1222 dose. These receptor sequences come from an adult who received the AZD1222 COVID-19 vaccine.

The chain recombines TRBV11-2 with TRBJ1-5, with a weak D call TRBD1 (6 bases). This CDR3 spans 13 amino acids. Per the germline V gene, CDR1 is SGHAT and CDR2 is FQNNGV. Trimming cost V 3 bases and J 7 bases, with 10 bases left between them. Here the CDR3 DNA reads TGTGCCAGCAGCTTGGGGGCGGGGCAGCCCCAGCATTTT. Amino acids: CASSLGAGQPQHF.

This CDR3 is CASAQREGTDTQYF. The CDR3 DNA sequence: TGTGCCAGCGCTCAGCGGGAGGGAACAGATACGCAGTATTTT. This sequence joins TRBV6-5 and TRBJ2-3, with TRBD2 matching 10 bases. The CDR3 covers 14 residues. Germline CDR1 is MNHEY and CDR2 is SVGAGI. V lost 8 bases, J lost 3 bases, and 5 bases stayed unmatched.

This clone showed up just a few times. The J gene is TRBJ2-7, the V gene TRBV7-6; the D gene is possibly TRBD2 (5 bases). This CDR3 is built from 15 residues. The germline V gene has CDR1 SGHVS and CDR2 FNYEAQ. The V end was cut by 1 base, the J end by 0 bases, with 10 bases between. CDR3 DNA sequence: TGTGCCAGCAGCTTAGACCCGGGGAGCTCCTACGAGCAGTACTTC. Translation: CASSLDPGSSYEQYF.

This CDR3 is CASSSGTATNEKLFF. CDR3 coding DNA: TGTGCCAGCAGTTCAGGGACCGCAACTAATGAAAAACTGTTTTTT. V is TRBV6-5 and J is TRBJ1-4; possibly TRBD1 for D (5 bases). The CDR3 contains 15 residues. The V end was cut by 4 bases, the J end by 0 bases, with 9 bases between. Germline V lookup: CDR1 MNHEY, CDR2 SVGAGI.

The chain combines TRBV28 with TRBJ1-5; 7 nucleotides agree with TRBD1. Germline values: CDR1 MDHEN, CDR2 SYDVKM. The CDR3 runs 14 residues. The ends lost 5 bases at V and 7 bases at J; junction bases unmatched: 8. CDR3 residues: CASSPQGVWQPQHF. The CDR3 nucleotides are TGTGCCAGCAGTCCCCAGGGGGTTTGGCAGCCCCAGCATTTT.

The rearrangement links TRBV2 to TRBJ1-2; D not resolved. This CDR3 has 14 amino acids. Germline-derived CDR1 and CDR2 are SNHLY and FYNNEI. The germline V and J ends were trimmed by 4 bases and 7 bases, with 16 bases remaining between them. CDR3 coding DNA: TGTGCCAGCAGTGTGGTTGAAGGATCCTCTGGCTACACCTTC. Translating gives CASSVVEGSSGYTF. Filled out from reference TRBV2 and TRBJ1-2, the complete variable domain reads EPEVTQTPSHQVTQMGQEVILRCVPISNHLYFYWYRQILGQKVEFLVSFYNNEISEKSEIFDDQFSVERPDGSNFTLKIRSTKLEDSAMYFCASSVVEGSSGYTFGSGTRLTVV.

This chain links TRBV7-9 with TRBJ2-7, with 9 bases fitting TRBD1. Germline CDR1 and CDR2: SEHNR and FQNEAQ (reference sequence). The CDR3 consists of 15 residues. The J segment lost 6 bases and the V segment lost 10 bases, leaving 16 bases of the junction unmatched. CDR3 region: CATTEAGQGVVEQYF. CDR3 DNA: TGTGCCACGACGGAGGCGGGACAGGGCGTGGTCGAGCAGTACTTC.

In its sample, this clone was seen once. CDR3 nucleotides: TGCGCCAGCGGGGAGGTCGGGACAGTTAATTCCCAGTACTTC. Its protein is CASGEVGTVNSQYF. V gene TRBV5-1 combines with J gene TRBJ2-5; TRBD1 might be the D (7 bases). With 7 bases removed from V and 9 bases from J, the gap between germline ends came to 22 bases. This CDR3 has 14 amino acids. CDR1 SGHRS and CDR2 YFSETQ come from the germline V gene.

This chain links TRBV5-1 with TRBJ2-7; 11 bases are shared with TRBD1. V was pared by 4 bases and J by 2 bases, with 11 bases of the junction left unmatched. The CDR3 has 17 amino acids. Germline CDR1 is SGHRS and CDR2 is YFSETQ. Here the CDR3 reads CASSPGQGALTTYEQYF. DNA of the CDR3: TGCGCCAGCAGCCCAGGACAGGGGGCCTTAACTACCTACGAGCAGTACTTC.

This clone was detected only once. The rearrangement joins TRBV12-5 to TRBJ1-2; 7 bases map to TRBD1. Trimming took 7 bases from V and 5 from J; bases not matched to a gene: 13. Germline V gene lookup returns CDR1 LGHNT and CDR2 FRNRAP. This CDR3 is built from 15 residues. The CDR3 coding sequence is TGTGCTAGTGACTCCCCCGGGACAGAGCTTTATGGCTACACCTTC. Its translation is CASDSPGTELYGYTF.

The V call is TRBV24-1, the J call TRBJ2-3; maybe TRBD1 (6 bases). The CDR3 is 16 residues long. With 4 bases removed from V and 3 bases from J, the gap between germline ends came to 16 bases. The germline CDR1 and CDR2 sequences are KGHDR and SFDVKD. This CDR3 is CATSDPAGASTDTQYF. In nucleotides, the CDR3 is TGTGCCACCAGTGACCCGGCAGGGGCGTCTACAGATACGCAGTATTTT.

This chain links TRBV7-2 with TRBJ2-3, with 9 bases aligning to TRBD2. V gave up 1 base and J gave up 7 bases; unmatched junction bases: 3. Germline-derived CDR1 and CDR2 are SGHTA and FQGNSA. The CDR3 loop spans 14 amino acids. CDR3 in DNA: TGTGCCAGCAGCTTAGTCCCTAGCGGGAATACGCAGTATTTT. Residues: CASSLVPSGNTQYF.

The chain recombines TRBV10-2 with TRBJ2-2; possible D gene TRBD2, 5 bases. Trimming removed 10 bases at V and 1 base at J, with 13 bases between. The CDR3 loop spans 14 amino acids. Per germline, CDR1 WSHSY and CDR2 SAAADI. The CDR3 loop reads CATQSAVNTGELFF. The CDR3 DNA sequence: TGCGCCACCCAATCAGCGGTGAACACCGGGGAGCTGTTTTTT.

This clone has just one count. The chain uses TRBV7-2 and TRBJ1-1, with a tentative D call TRBD1 (5 bases). CDR1 SGHTA and CDR2 FQGNSA come from the germline V gene. Trimming removed 4 bases at V and 9 bases at J, with 24 bases between. This CDR3 has 16 amino acids. CDR3 residues: CASSSMGTLTRTQAFF. CDR3 DNA: TGTGCCAGCAGCTCAATGGGGACGCTCACCAGAACCCAAGCTTTCTTT.

The V gene is TRBV6-5, the J gene TRBJ1-5, with D possibly matching TRBD1 (6 bases). The CDR3 consists of 15 residues. Between the trimmed V and J ends, which lost 5 bases and 9 bases, there was a span of 20 bases. The germline CDR1 and CDR2 sequences are MNHEY and SVGAGI. CDR3 nucleotide sequence: TGTGCCAGCAGTCGCGGAACAGGAGTCAGGGGGCCCCAGCATTTT. Residues: CASSRGTGVRGPQHF.